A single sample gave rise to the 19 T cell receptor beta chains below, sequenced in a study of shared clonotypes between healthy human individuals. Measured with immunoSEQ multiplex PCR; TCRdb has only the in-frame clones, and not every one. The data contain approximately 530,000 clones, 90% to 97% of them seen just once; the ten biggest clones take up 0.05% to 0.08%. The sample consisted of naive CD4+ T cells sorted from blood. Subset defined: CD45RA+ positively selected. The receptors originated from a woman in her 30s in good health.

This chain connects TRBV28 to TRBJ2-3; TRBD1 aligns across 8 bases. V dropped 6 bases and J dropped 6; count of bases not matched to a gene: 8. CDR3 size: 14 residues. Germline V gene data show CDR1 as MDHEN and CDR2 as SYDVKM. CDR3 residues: CASSHRGEEDTQYF. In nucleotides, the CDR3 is TGTGCCAGCAGCCACAGGGGGGAAGAGGATACGCAGTATTTT.

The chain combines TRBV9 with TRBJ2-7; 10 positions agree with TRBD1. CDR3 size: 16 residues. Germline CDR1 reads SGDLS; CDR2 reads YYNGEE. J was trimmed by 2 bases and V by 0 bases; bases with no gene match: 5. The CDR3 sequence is CASSVGPGQGTYEQYF. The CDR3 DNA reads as TGTGCCAGCAGCGTAGGTCCGGGACAGGGGACCTACGAGCAGTACTTC.

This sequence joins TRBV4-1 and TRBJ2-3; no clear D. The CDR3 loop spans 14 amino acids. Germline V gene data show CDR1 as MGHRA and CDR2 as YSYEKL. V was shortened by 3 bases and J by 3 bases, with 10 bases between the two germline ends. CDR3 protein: CASSQPVRTDTQYF. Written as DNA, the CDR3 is TGCGCCAGCAGCCAGCCAGTACGGACAGATACGCAGTATTTT.

Here the CDR3 reads CASSEGYLAGGPEQFF. The DNA of the CDR3 is TGTGCCAGCAGCGAGGGGTATCTAGCGGGAGGCCCAGAGCAGTTCTTC. J is TRBJ2-1 and V is TRBV9; 11 bases fit TRBD2. This CDR3 contains 16 residues. Germline lookup yields CDR1 SGDLS and CDR2 YYNGEE. The V and J ends lost 3 bases and 10 bases, in that order; junction bases with no gene match: 12.

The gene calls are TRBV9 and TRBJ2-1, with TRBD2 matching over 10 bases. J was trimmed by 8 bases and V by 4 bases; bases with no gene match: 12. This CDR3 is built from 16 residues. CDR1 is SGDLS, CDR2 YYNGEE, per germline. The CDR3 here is CASSPTPLTSGDEQFF. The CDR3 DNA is TGTGCCAGCAGCCCCACCCCCCTCACTAGCGGGGATGAGCAGTTCTTC.

As DNA, the CDR3 is TGTGCCAGCAGCTTCCAGGCTCGGTCCTACGAGCAGTACTTC. Translating it yields CASSFQARSYEQYF. This chain uses TRBV5-6 with TRBJ2-7; the D is unclear. There are 14 residues in the CDR3. V lost 2 bases, J lost 1 base, and 10 bases lay in between. The germline V gene has CDR1 SGHDT and CDR2 YYEEEE.

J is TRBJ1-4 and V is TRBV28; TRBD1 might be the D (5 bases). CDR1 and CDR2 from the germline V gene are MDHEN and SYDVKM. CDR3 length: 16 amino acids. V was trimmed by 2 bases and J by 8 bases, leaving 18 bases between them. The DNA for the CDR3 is TGTGCCAGCAGTTTAAGTTTCCTCGGGGGTAGGGAAAAACTGTTTTTT. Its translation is CASSLSFLGGREKLFF.

The CDR3 protein is CASSEEQGGNQPQHF. CDR3 sequence (DNA): TGTGCCAGCAGTGAAGAACAGGGGGGCAATCAGCCCCAGCATTTT. The J gene is TRBJ1-5, the V gene TRBV2, with 8 bases identical to TRBD1. CDR1 is SNHLY and CDR2 is FYNNEI in the germline V gene. CDR3 size: 15 residues. V dropped 1 base and J dropped 2; count of bases not matched to a gene: 1.

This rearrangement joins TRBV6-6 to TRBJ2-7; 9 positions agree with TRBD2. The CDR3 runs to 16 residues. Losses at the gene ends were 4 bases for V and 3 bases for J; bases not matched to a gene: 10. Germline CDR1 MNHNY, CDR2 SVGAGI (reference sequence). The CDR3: CASSSTSTSGRYEQYF. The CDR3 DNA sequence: TGTGCCAGCAGTTCCACTTCGACTAGCGGACGCTACGAGCAGTACTTC.

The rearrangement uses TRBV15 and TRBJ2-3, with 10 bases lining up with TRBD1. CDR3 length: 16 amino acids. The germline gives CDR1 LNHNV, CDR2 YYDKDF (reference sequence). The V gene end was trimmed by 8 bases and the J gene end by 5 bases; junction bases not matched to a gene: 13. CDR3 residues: CATLPWTGGQVDTQYF. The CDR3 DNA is TGTGCCACCCTACCTTGGACAGGGGGGCAGGTAGATACGCAGTATTTT.

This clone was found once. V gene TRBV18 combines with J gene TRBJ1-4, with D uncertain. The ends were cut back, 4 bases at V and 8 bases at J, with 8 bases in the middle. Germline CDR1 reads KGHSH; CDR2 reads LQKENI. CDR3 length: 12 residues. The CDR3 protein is CASSLMGEKLFF. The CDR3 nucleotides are TGTGCCAGCTCACTTATGGGGGAAAAACTGTTTTTT.

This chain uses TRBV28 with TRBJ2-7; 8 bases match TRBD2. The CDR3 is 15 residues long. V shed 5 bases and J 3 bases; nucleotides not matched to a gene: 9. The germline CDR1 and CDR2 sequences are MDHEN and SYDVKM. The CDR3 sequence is CASSPARAGGYEQYF. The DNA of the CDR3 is TGTGCCAGCAGTCCAGCTCGGGCGGGAGGCTACGAGCAGTACTTC.

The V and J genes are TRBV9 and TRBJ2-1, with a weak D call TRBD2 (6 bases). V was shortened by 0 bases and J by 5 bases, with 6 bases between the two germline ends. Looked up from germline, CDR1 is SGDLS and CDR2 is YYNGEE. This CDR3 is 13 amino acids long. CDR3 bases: TGTGCCAGCAGCGTAGCTAGCGACAATGAGCAGTTCTTC. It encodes CASSVASDNEQFF.

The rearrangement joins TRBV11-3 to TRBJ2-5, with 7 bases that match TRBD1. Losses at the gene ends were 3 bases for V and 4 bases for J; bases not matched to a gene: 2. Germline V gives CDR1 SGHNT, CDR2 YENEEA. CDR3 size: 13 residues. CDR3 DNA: TGTGCCAGCAGCTTCCGACAGGGAGAGACCCAGTACTTC. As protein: CASSFRQGETQYF. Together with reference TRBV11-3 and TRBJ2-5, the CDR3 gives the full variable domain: EAGVVQSPRYKIIEKKQPVAFWCNPISGHNTLYWYLQNLGQGPELLIRYENEEAVDDSQLPKDRFSAERLKGVDSTLKIQPAELGDSAVYLCASSFRQGETQYFGPGTRLLVL.

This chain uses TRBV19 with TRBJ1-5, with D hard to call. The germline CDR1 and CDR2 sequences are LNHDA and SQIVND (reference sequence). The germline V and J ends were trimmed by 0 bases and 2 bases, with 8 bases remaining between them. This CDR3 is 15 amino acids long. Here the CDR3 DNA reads TGTGCCAGTAGTATAGATAGGGCAGGCAATCAGCCCCAGCATTTT. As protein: CASSIDRAGNQPQHF.

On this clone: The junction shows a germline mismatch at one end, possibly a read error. CDR3 coding DNA: TGTGCCAGCAGTTACTCGATTCCACAGGGGGACAGGGTCTTC. As protein: CASSYSIPQGDRVF. The V call is TRBV6-7, the J call TRBJ2-1; 9 bases match TRBD1. TRBV6-7 is noted as an ORF with a role that remains uncertain. The CDR3 runs to 14 residues.

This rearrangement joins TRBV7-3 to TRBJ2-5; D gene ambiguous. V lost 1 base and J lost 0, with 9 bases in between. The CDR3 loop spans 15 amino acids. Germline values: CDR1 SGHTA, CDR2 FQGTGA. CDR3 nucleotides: TGTGCCAGCAGCTTAAATGGCGGCAACCAAGAGACCCAGTACTTC. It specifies CASSLNGGNQETQYF.

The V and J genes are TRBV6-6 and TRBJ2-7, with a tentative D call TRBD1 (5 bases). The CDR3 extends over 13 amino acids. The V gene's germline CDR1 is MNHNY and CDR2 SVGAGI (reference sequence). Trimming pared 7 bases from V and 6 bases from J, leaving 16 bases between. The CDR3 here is CASTNSGLREQYF. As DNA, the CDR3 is TGTGCCAGCACCAACTCAGGGTTGCGCGAGCAGTACTTC.

CDR3 sequence (DNA): TGCGCCAGCAGCTTGGCCTTTGATCAGCCCCAGCATTTT. This sequence encodes CASSLAFDQPQHF. The gene calls are TRBV5-1 and TRBJ1-5; no reliable D call. From germline, CDR1 is SGHRS and CDR2 YFSETQ. Trimming left V 0 bases short and J 5 bases short, with 6 bases between. The CDR3 length is 13 residues.